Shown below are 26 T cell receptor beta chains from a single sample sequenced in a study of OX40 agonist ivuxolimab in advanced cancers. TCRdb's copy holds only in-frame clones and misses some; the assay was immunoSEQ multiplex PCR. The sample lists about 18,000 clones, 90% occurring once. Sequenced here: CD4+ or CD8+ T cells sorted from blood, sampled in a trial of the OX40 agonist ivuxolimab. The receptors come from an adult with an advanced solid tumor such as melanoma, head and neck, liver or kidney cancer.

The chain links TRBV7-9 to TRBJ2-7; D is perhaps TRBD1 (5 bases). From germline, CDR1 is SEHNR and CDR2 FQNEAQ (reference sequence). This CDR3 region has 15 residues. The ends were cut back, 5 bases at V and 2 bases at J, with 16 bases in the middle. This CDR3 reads CASSIGVRATYEQYF. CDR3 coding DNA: TGTGCCAGCAGCATAGGGGTACGGGCGACCTACGAGCAGTACTTC.

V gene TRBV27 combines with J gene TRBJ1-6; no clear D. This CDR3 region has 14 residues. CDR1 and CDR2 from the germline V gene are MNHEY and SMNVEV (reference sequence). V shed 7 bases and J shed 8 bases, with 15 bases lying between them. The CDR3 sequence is CASKTQSFDSPLHF. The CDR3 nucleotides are TGTGCCAGCAAAACACAGAGTTTTGATTCACCCCTCCACTTT.

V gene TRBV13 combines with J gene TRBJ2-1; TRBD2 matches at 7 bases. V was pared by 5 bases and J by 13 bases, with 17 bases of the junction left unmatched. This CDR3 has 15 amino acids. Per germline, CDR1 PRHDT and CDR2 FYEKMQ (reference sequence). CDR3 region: CASSPRSAGTLGQFF. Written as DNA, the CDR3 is TGTGCCAGCAGCCCTCGATCAGCGGGAACCCTCGGCCAGTTCTTC.

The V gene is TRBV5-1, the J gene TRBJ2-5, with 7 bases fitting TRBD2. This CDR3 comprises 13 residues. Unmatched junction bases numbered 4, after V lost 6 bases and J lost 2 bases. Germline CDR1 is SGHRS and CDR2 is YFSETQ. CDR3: CASNLAAQETQYF. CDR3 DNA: TGCGCCAGCAACCTAGCGGCACAAGAGACCCAGTACTTC.

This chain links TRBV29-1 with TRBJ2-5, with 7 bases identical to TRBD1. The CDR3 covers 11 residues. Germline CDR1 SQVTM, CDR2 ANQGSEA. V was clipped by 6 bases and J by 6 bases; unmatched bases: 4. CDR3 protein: CSVRQGKTQYF. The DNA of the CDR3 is TGCAGCGTGAGACAGGGAAAGACCCAGTACTTC. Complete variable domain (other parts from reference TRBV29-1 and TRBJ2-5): SAVISQKPSRDICQRGTSLTIQCQVDSQVTMMFWYRQQPGQSLTLIATANQGSEATYESGFVIDKFPISRPNLTFSTLTVSNMSPEDSSIYLCSVRQGKTQYFGPGTRLLVL.

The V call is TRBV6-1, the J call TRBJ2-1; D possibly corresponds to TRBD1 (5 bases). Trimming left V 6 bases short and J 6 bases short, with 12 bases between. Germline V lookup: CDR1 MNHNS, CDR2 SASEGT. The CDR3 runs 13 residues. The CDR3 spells CASSRVVTNEQFF. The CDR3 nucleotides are TGTGCCAGCAGCAGGGTCGTAACCAATGAGCAGTTCTTC.

CDR3 amino acids: CASSVTGSGANVLTF. CDR3 bases: TGTGCCAGCAGCGTAACCGGCTCTGGGGCCAACGTCCTGACTTTC. V is TRBV9 and J is TRBJ2-6; D not certain. The germline V gene encodes CDR1 SGDLS and CDR2 YYNGEE. The CDR3 contains 15 residues. Trimming shortened V by 1 base and J by 0 bases, and 5 bases separated the two germline ends.

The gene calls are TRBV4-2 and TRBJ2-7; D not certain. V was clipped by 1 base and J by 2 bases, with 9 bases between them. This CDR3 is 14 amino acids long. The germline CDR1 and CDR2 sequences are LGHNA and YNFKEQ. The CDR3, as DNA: TGTGCCAGCAGCCAAGGGCCAGACCCCTACGAGCAGTACTTC. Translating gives CASSQGPDPYEQYF.

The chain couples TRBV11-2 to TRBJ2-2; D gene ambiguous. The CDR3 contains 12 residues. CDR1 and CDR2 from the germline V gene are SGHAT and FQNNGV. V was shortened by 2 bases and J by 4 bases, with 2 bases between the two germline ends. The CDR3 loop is CASSLLTGELFF. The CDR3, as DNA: TGTGCCAGCAGCTTACTCACCGGGGAGCTGTTTTTT.

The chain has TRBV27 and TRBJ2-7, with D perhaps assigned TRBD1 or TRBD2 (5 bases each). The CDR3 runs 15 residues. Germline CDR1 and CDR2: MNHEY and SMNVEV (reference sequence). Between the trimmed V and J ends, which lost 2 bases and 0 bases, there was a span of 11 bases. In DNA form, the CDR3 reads TGTGCCAGCAGTTTACGGGGCCTAGGCTCCTACGAGCAGTACTTC. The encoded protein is CASSLRGLGSYEQYF.

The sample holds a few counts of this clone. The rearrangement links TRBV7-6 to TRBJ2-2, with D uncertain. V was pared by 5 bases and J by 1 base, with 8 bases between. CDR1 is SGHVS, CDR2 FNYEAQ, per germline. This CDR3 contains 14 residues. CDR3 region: CASSLRLNTGELFF. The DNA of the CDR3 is TGTGCCAGCAGCCTTCGACTGAACACCGGGGAGCTGTTTTTT.

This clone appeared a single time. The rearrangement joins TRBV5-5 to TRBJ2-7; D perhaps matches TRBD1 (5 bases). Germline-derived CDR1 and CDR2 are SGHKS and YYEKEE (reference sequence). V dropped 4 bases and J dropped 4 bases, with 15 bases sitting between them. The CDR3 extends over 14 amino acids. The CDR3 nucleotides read TGTGCCAGCAGCCCGACAGTGGCAGGGTACGAGCAGTACTTC. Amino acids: CASSPTVAGYEQYF.

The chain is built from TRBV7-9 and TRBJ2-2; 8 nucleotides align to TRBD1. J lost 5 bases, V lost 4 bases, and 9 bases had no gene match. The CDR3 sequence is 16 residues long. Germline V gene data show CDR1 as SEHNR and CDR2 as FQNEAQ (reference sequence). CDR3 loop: CASSSKRTGMTGELFF. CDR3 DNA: TGTGCCAGCAGCTCGAAACGGACAGGGATGACCGGGGAGCTGTTTTTT.

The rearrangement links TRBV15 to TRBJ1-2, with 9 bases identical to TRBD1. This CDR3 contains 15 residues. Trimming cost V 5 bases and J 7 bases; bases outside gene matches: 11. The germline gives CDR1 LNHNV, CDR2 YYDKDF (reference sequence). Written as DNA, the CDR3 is TGTGCCACCAGCGCCCCCCGGGACAGGGAATTTGGCTACACCTTC. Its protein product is CATSAPRDREFGYTF.

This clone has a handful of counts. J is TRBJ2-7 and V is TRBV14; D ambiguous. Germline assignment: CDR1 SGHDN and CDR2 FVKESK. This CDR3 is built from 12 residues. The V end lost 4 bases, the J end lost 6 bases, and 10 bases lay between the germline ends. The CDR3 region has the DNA TGTGCCAGCAGCCTACCAGTGGGCGAGCAGTACTTC. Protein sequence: CASSLPVGEQYF.

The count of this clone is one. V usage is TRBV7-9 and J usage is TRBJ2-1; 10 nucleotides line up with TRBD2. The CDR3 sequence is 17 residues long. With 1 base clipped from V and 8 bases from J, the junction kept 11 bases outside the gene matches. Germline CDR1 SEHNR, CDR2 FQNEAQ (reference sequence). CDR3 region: CASSLVGLAGAFDEQFF. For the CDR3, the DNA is TGTGCCAGCAGCTTAGTTGGGCTAGCGGGAGCTTTCGATGAGCAGTTCTTC.

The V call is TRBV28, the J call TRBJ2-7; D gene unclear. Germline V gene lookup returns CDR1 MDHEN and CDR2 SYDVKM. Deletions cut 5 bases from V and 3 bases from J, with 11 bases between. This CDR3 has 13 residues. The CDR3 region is CASSRRNLYEQYF. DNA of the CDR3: TGTGCCAGCAGTCGAAGGAACCTCTACGAGCAGTACTTC.

The CDR3 here is CASQGQSYNEQFF. The DNA of the CDR3 is TGTGCCAGCCAAGGGCAGTCCTACAATGAGCAGTTCTTC. V and J are TRBV11-3 and TRBJ2-1; D unclear. The germline gives CDR1 SGHNT, CDR2 YENEEA. The CDR3 runs 13 residues. The V and J ends lost 8 bases and 1 base respectively, with 9 bases between them.

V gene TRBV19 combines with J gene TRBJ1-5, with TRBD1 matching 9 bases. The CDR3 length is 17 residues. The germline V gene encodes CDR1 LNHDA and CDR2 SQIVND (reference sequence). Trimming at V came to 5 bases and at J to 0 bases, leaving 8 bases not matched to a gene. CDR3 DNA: TGTGCCAGTAGTGTCACCGGGACAGGGCGTAGCAATCAGCCCCAGCATTTT. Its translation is CASSVTGTGRSNQPQHF.

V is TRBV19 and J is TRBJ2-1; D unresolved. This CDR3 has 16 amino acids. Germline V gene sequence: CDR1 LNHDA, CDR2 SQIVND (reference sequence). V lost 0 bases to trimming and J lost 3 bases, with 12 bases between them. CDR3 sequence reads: CASSIDPTGFYNEQFF. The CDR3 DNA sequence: TGTGCCAGTAGTATAGATCCAACTGGGTTCTACAATGAGCAGTTCTTC.

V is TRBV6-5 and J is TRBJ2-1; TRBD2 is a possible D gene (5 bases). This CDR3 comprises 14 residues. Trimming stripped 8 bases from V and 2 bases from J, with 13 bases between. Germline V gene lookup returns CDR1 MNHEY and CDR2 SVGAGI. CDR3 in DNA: TGTGCCAGCGGGAACGGGATGGCCTACAATGAGCAGTTCTTC. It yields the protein CASGNGMAYNEQFF.

The CDR3 DNA sequence: TGTGCCAGCAGTTTTGGAGGGAACACTGAAGCTTTCTTT. Residues: CASSFGGNTEAFF. The chain carries TRBV27 and TRBJ1-1; no clear D gene. Trimming removed 3 bases from V and 1 base from J, with 6 bases in between. The V gene's germline CDR1 is MNHEY and CDR2 SMNVEV (reference sequence). The CDR3 is made up of 13 amino acids.

The CDR3 loop is CASSMGSGYTEAFF. The CDR3 DNA reads TGTGCCAGTAGTATGGGTTCAGGGTACACTGAAGCTTTCTTT. The J gene is TRBJ1-1, the V gene TRBV19; a weak D match, TRBD1 (5 bases). V shed 3 bases and J shed 3 bases, with 11 bases lying between them. The CDR3 contains 14 residues. Germline V lookup: CDR1 LNHDA, CDR2 SQIVND (reference sequence).

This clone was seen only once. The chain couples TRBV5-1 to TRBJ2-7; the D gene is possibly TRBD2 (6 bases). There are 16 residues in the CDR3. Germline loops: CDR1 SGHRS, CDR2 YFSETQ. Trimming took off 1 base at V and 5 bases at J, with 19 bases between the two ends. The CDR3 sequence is CASSLSSGSYIHEQYF. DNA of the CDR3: TGCGCCAGCAGCTTGTCCTCCGGGAGCTACATCCACGAGCAGTACTTC.

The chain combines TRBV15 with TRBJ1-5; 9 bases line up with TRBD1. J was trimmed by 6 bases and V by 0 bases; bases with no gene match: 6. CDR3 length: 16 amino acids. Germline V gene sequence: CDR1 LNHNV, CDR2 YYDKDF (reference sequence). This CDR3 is CATSREPGQGPQPQHF. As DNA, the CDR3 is TGTGCCACCAGCAGAGAACCGGGACAGGGTCCTCAGCCCCAGCATTTT.

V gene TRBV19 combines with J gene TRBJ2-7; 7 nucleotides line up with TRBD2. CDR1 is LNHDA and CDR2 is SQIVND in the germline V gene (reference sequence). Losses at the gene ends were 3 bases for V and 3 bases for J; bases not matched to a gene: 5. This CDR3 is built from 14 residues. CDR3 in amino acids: CASSMAAGDYEQYF. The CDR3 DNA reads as TGTGCCAGTAGTATGGCGGCGGGGGACTACGAGCAGTACTTC. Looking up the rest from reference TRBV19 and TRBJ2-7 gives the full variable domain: DGGITQSPKYLFRKEGQNVTLSCEQNLNHDAMYWYRQDPGQGLRLIYYSQIVNDFQKGDIAEGYSVSREKKESFPLTVTSAQKNPTAFYLCASSMAAGDYEQYFGPGTRLTVT.